The clone carrying this T cell receptor (beta chain) was recorded a few times. This sample is drawn from a study of patients and donors after allogeneic stem cell transplantation. MiXCR, run by TCRdb on the RT-PCR reads, gives a single entry per CDR3 protein. The sample yields about 70,000 distinct CDR3 sequences, about 30% seen once. Sequenced input: blood, either unsorted or a sorted T cell fraction (not recorded which). The source of this sequence is a human donor who was either an allogeneic HSCT recipient or a stem cell or donor lymphocyte infusion donor (not recorded which). It is not recorded whose cells these are; they may come from a transplant donor.

The CDR3 region is CASSQVLNRDGETQYF. The CDR3 DNA reads as TGTGCCAGCAGCCAAGTGCTGAACAGGGACGGTGAGACCCAGTACTTC. The J gene is TRBJ2-5, the V gene TRBV3-1, with D possibly being TRBD1 (6 bases). The CDR3 extends over 16 amino acids. V was cut by 1 base and J by 5 bases, with 17 bases left in between. CDR1 is LGHDT, CDR2 YNNKEL, per germline (reference sequence).